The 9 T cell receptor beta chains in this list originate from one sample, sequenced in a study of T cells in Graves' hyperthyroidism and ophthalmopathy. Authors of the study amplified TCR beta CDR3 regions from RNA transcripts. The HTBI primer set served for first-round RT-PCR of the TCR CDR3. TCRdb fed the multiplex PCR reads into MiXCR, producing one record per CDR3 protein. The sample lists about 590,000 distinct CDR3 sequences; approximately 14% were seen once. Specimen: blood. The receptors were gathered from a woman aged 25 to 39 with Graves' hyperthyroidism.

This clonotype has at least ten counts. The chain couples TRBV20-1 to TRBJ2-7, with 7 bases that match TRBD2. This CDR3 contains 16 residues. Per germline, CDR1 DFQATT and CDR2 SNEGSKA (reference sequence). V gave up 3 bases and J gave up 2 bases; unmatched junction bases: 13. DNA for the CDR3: TGCAGTGCTAGTACGGAGCGGGACGACCCGACCTACGAGCAGTACTTC. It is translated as CSASTERDDPTYEQYF.

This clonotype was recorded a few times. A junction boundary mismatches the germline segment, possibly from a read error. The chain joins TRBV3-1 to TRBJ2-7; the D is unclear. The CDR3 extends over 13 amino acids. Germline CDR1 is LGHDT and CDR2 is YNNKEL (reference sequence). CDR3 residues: CASSQFPSYEQHF. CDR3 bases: TGTGCCAGCAGCCAATTTCCCTCCTACGAGCAGCACTTC.

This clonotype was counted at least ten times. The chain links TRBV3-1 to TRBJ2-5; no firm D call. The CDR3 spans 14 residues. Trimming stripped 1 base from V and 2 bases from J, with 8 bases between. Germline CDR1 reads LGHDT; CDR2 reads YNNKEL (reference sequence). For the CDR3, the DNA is TGTGCCAGCAGCCAAGGGGTCGGGCAAGAGACCCAGTACTTC. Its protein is CASSQGVGQETQYF.

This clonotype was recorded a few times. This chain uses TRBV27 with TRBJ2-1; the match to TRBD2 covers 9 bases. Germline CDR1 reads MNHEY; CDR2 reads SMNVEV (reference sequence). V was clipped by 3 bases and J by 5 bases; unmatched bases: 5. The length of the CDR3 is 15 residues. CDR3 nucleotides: TGTGCCAGCAGTTTTTTGGCTAGCGGGAACAATGAGCAGTTCTTC. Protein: CASSFLASGNNEQFF.

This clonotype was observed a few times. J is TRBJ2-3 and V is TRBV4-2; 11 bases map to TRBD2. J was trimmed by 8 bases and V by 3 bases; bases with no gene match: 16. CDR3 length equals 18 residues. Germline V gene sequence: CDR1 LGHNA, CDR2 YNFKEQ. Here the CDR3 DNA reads TGTGCCAGCAGCCACCCACCCCCACTAGCGGGAGAGACTGGTACGCAGTATTTT. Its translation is CASSHPPPLAGETGTQYF.

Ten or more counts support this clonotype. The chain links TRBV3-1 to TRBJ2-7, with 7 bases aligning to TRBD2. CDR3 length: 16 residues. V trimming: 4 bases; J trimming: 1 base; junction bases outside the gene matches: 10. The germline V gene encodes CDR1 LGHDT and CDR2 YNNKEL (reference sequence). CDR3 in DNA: TGTGCCAGCAGCCTTGAAATGGCGGGAGTATCCTACGAGCAGTACTTC. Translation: CASSLEMAGVSYEQYF.

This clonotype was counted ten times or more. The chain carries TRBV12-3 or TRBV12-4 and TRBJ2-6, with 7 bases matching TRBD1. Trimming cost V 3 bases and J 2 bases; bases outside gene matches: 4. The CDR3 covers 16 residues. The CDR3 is CASSFRQGAGANVLTF. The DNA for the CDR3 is TGTGCCAGCAGTTTCAGACAGGGCGCTGGGGCCAACGTCCTGACTTTC.

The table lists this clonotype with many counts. CDR3 nucleotide sequence: TGTGCCAGCAGCCCGAACAGGGGAGAGAACACTGAAGCTTTCTTT. It yields the protein CASSPNRGENTEAFF. The rearrangement uses TRBV7-3 and TRBJ1-1, with 7 bases aligning to TRBD1. CDR3 length: 15 amino acids. Germline CDR1 is SGHTA and CDR2 is FQGTGA. Losses at the gene ends were 5 bases for V and 1 base for J; bases not matched to a gene: 7.

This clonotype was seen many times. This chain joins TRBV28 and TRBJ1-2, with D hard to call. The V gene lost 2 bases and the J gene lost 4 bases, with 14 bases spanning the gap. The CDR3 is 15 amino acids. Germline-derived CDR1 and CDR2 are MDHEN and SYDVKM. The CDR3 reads CASSLELGVGYGYTF. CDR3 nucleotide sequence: TGTGCCAGCAGTTTAGAGCTTGGGGTTGGCTATGGCTACACCTTC.